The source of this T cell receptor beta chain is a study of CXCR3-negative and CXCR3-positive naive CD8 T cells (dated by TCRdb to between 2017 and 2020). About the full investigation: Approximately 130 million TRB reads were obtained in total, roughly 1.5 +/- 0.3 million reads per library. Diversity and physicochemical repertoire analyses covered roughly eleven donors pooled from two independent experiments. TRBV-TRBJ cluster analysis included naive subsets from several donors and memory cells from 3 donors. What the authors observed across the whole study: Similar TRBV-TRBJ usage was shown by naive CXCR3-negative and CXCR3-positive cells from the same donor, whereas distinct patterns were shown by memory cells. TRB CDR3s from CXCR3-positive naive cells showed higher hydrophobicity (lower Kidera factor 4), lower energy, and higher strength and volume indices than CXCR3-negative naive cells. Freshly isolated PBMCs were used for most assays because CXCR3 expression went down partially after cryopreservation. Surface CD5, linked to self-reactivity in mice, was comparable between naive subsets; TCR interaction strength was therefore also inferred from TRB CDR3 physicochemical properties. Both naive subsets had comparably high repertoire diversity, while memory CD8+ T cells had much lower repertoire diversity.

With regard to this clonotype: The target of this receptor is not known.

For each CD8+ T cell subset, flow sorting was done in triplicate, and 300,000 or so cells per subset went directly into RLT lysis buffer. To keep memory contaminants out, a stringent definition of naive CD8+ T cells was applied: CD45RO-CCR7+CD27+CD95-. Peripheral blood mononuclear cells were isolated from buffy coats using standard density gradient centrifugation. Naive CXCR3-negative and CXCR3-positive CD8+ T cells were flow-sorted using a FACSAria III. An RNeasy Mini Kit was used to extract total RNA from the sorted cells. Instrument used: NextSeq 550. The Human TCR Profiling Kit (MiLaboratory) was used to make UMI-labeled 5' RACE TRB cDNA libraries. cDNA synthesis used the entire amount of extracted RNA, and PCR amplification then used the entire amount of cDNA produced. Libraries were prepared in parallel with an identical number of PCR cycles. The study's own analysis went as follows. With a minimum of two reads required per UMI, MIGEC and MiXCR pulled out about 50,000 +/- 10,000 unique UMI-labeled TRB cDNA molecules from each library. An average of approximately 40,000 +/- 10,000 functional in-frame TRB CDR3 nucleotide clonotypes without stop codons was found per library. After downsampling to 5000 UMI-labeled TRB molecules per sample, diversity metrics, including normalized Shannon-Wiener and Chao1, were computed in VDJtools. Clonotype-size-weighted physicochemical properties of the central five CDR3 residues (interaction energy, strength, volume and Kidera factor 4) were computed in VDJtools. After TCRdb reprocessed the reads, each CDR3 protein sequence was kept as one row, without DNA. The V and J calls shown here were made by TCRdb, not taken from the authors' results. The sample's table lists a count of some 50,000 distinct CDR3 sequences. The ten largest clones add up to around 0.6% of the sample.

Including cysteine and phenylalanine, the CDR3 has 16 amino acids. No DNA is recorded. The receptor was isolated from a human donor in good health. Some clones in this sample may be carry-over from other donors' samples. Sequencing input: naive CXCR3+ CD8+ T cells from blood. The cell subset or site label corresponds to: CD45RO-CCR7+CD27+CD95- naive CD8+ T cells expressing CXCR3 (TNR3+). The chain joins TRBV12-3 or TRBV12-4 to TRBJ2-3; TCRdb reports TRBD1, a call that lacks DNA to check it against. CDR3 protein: CASNRPIGGAEDTQYF.